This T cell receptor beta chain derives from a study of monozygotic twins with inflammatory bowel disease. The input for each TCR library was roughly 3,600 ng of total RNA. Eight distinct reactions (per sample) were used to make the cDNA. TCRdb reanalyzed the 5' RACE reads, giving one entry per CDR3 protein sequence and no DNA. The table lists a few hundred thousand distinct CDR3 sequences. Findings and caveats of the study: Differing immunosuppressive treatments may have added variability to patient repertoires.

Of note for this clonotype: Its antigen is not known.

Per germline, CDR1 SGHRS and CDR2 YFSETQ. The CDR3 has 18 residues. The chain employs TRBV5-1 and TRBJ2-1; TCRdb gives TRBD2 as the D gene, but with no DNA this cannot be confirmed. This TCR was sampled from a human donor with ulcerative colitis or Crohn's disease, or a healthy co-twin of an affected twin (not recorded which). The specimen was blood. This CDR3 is CASLSPETSRTSHNEQFF.